Listed below are T cell receptor beta chains from one sample, sequenced in a study of CD8 T cells in ankylosing spondylitis. Via MiXCR, TCRdb re-called the 5' RACE reads, giving one row per CDR3 protein. Of under 200,000 distinct CDR3 sequences listed, 10% to 15% are singletons. The material sequenced was blood, either unsorted or a sorted T cell fraction (not recorded which). These receptors came from a female donor with ankylosing spondylitis or in good health (not recorded which). Each CDR3 is given with its conserved first and last residue. D genes are given only for firm matches. The size entry is marked missing in some rows and otherwise reads once, few, many or a size class.

j_call	v_call	cdr3_length	clone_size	d_call	cdr3_aa	cdr3_nt
TRBJ2-7	TRBV5-1	13	many	NA	CASSFGQPYEQYF	TGCGCCAGCAGCTTTGGCCAGCCTTACGAGCAGTACTTC
TRBJ2-6	TRBV12-3/TRBV12-4	15	many	NA	CASSYQGSGANVLTF	TGTGCCAGCAGTTACCAGGGGTCTGGGGCCAACGTCCTGACTTTC
TRBJ2-1	TRBV20-1	15	NA	NA	CSASRPAGGYNEQFF	TGCAGTGCTAGTCGGCCTGCGGGTGGGTACAATGAGCAGTTCTTC
TRBJ2-1	TRBV5-1	14	many	TRBD1	CASSLQGGMDEQFF	TGCGCCAGCAGCTTACAAGGGGGCATGGATGAGCAGTTCTTC
TRBJ2-1	TRBV5-1	14	few	NA	CASSPNPSGNEQFF	TGCGCCAGCAGCCCCAACCCCTCTGGGAATGAGCAGTTCTTC
TRBJ2-1	TRBV20-1	12	NA	NA	CSARATPNEQFF	TGCAGTGCTAGAGCCACCCCCAATGAGCAGTTCTTC
TRBJ2-7	TRBV27	15	many	NA	CASSLGQGSFYEQYF	TGTGCCAGCAGTTTAGGTCAGGGGAGTTTTTACGAGCAGTACTTC
TRBJ1-1	TRBV7-2	16	NA	TRBD1	CASSQFLGGGTPEAFF	TGTGCCAGCAGCCAGTTCCTAGGGGGCGGTACCCCTGAAGCTTTCTTT
TRBJ2-7	TRBV6-2/TRBV6-3	12	NA	NA	CASRQVRYEQYF	TGTGCCAGCCGACAGGTTCGCTACGAGCAGTACTTC
TRBJ2-7	TRBV9	13	many	NA	CASSAATSYEQYF	TGTGCCAGCAGCGCAGCTACCTCCTACGAGCAGTACTTC
TRBJ2-7	TRBV10-3	13	NA	TRBD1	CATWDRGSYEQYF	TGTGCCACCTGGGACAGGGGCTCCTACGAGCAGTACTTC
TRBJ1-4	TRBV10-3	16	many	NA	CAISDEQRATNEKLFF	TGTGCCATCAGTGATGAACAGAGAGCAACTAATGAAAAACTGTTTTTT
TRBJ1-5	TRBV5-1	15	NA	NA	CASSRDRQGNQPQHF	TGCGCCAGCAGCCGAGACAGGCAGGGCAATCAGCCCCAGCATTTT
TRBJ2-7	TRBV30	14	few	TRBD2	CAWSVSGGSYEQYF	TGTGCCTGGAGTGTAAGCGGGGGATCCTACGAGCAGTACTTC
TRBJ2-2	TRBV4-3	15	few	TRBD2	CASSQWTSGTGELFF	TGCGCCAGCAGCCAATGGACTAGCGGGACCGGGGAGCTGTTTTTT
TRBJ2-2	TRBV7-2	13	many	TRBD2	CASSRGDTGELFF	TGTGCCAGCAGCCGGGGGGACACCGGGGAGCTGTTTTTT
TRBJ1-5	TRBV28	15	many	NA	CASRVVSVGNQPQHF	TGTGCCAGCAGGGTTGTGTCGGTTGGCAATCAGCCCCAGCATTTT
TRBJ2-2	TRBV5-6	13	once	TRBD2	CATGWRGAGELFF	TGTGCCACCGGTTGGCGGGGGGCCGGGGAGCTGTTTTTT
TRBJ2-1	TRBV4-3	16	NA	TRBD2	CASSQDVVAGRGEQFF	TGCGCCAGCAGCCAAGATGTAGTAGCGGGGAGGGGTGAGCAGTTCTTC
TRBJ2-2	TRBV5-1	15	few	NA	CASNRDGLNTGELFF	TGCGCCAGCAACCGGGACGGCCTGAACACCGGGGAGCTGTTTTTT
TRBJ2-3	TRBV14	13	few	NA	CASSHYVTDTQYF	TGTGCCAGCAGTCACTATGTAACAGATACGCAGTATTTT
TRBJ2-5	TRBV5-6	15	NA	NA	CASSLGGLATETQYF	TGTGCCAGCAGCTTGGGAGGGCTTGCCACGGAGACCCAGTACTTC
TRBJ1-2	TRBV7-8	17	NA	NA	CASSLDRLPSRNYGYTF	TGTGCCAGCAGCTTAGATCGGTTACCCTCTCGGAACTATGGCTACACCTTC
TRBJ2-1	TRBV7-2	14	many	NA	CASSLGGGYNEQFF	TGTGCCAGCAGCTTAGGCGGAGGATACAATGAGCAGTTCTTC
TRBJ2-2	TRBV24-1	17	many	NA	CATSDLGVKRNTGELFF	TGTGCCACCAGTGATTTAGGAGTCAAGAGGAACACCGGGGAGCTGTTTTTT
TRBJ2-1	TRBV6-2/TRBV6-3	18	many	TRBD2	CASRGGFLLGLSYNEQFF	TGTGCCAGCAGGGGGGGGTTCCTCTTAGGACTCTCCTACAATGAGCAGTTCTTC
TRBJ2-1	TRBV5-5	15	few	NA	CASSRLPDSYNEQFF	TGTGCCAGCAGCCGGCTCCCGGACTCCTACAATGAGCAGTTCTTC
TRBJ2-3	TRBV20-1	13	many	NA	CSARILVTDTQYF	TGCAGTGCTAGGATACTTGTTACAGATACGCAGTATTTT
TRBJ1-5	TRBV2	14	NA	NA	CASSENYSNQPQHF	TGTGCCAGCAGTGAGAACTATAGCAATCAGCCCCAGCATTTT
TRBJ2-1	TRBV28	14	NA	NA	CASRGTLLYNEQFF	TGTGCCAGCAGGGGGACATTACTCTACAATGAGCAGTTCTTC
TRBJ2-2	TRBV5-1	14	many	NA	CASSLGANTGELFF	TGCGCCAGCAGCTTGGGTGCGAACACCGGGGAGCTGTTTTTT
TRBJ2-7	TRBV29-1	13	many	TRBD1	CSVIGQVLYEQYF	TGCAGCGTTATAGGACAGGTTCTATACGAGCAGTACTTC
TRBJ2-5	TRBV5-1	16	many	NA	CASSLAGITYQETQYF	TGCGCCAGCAGCTTGGCTGGGATAACCTACCAAGAGACCCAGTACTTC
TRBJ1-2	TRBV7-2	15	NA	NA	CASTPGLVFGYGYTF	TGTGCCAGCACCCCCGGGTTGGTGTTCGGCTATGGCTACACCTTC
TRBJ2-1	TRBV15	16	medium-sized	NA	CATSSGAPSSYNEQFF	TGTGCCACCAGCAGCGGCGCGCCGAGCTCCTACAATGAGCAGTTCTTC
TRBJ1-1	TRBV7-2	14	NA	NA	CASRSTGTPTEAFF	TGTGCCAGCAGAAGTACAGGGACACCCACTGAAGCTTTCTTT
TRBJ2-7	TRBV5-1	14	few	NA	CASSLSLAGYEQYF	TGCGCCAGCAGCTTGTCTCTAGCTGGCTACGAGCAGTACTTC
TRBJ2-5	TRBV12-3/TRBV12-4	15	NA	TRBD2	CASRRLAGGQETQYF	TGTGCCAGCAGGCGGCTAGCGGGGGGGCAAGAGACCCAGTACTTC
TRBJ2-7	TRBV24-1	14	many	NA	CATSVGGGSYEQYF	TGTGCCACCAGTGTGGGTGGTGGGTCCTACGAGCAGTACTTC
TRBJ1-4	TRBV7-9	14	NA	NA	CASSPRRGQEKLFF	TGTGCCAGCAGCCCGCGGCGGGGTCAAGAAAAACTGTTTTTT
TRBJ1-2	TRBV12-3/TRBV12-4	12	many	NA	CASSLGASSYTF	TGTGCCAGCAGTTTGGGGGCGTCTAGCTACACCTTC
TRBJ2-1	TRBV5-4	14	few	NA	CASSLPRGPNEQFF	TGTGCCAGCAGCCTCCCTCGGGGGCCTAATGAGCAGTTCTTC
TRBJ1-1	TRBV7-2	16	many	NA	CASSLALDTVNTEAFF	TGTGCCAGCAGCTTAGCTCTGGACACGGTGAACACTGAAGCTTTCTTT
TRBJ2-5	TRBV6-1	13	few	TRBD2	CASKAGGAETQYF	TGTGCCTCCAAAGCGGGAGGAGCGGAGACCCAGTACTTC
TRBJ2-3	TRBV5-1	12	many	NA	CASSLVSGTQYF	TGCGCCAGCAGCTTGGTGAGCGGTACGCAGTATTTT
TRBJ2-1	TRBV15	17	many	TRBD2	CATSRVPTSERNNEQFF	TGTGCCACCAGCAGAGTGCCGACTAGCGAGCGAAACAATGAGCAGTTCTTC
TRBJ2-7	TRBV10-3	16	many	NA	CAISESPLRSNREQYF	TGTGCCATCAGTGAGTCCCCATTACGTTCGAATCGTGAGCAGTACTTC
TRBJ2-1	TRBV5-1	15	many	TRBD2	CASSLVVGGYNEQFF	TGCGCCAGCAGCCTTGTAGTGGGAGGGTACAATGAGCAGTTCTTC
TRBJ2-4	TRBV7-2	13	many	NA	CASSLLAKNIQYF	TGTGCCAGCAGCTTACTAGCCAAAAACATTCAGTACTTC
TRBJ2-7	TRBV7-2	15	NA	TRBD2	CASSRTSGGDYEQYF	TGTGCCAGCAGCCGAACTAGCGGGGGGGACTACGAGCAGTACTTC
TRBJ2-7	TRBV27	15	few	NA	CASSLSRRAHYEQYF	TGTGCCAGCAGTTTATCTCGCAGGGCGCACTACGAGCAGTACTTC
TRBJ2-5	TRBV7-8	16	few	TRBD2	CASSPRTSGNGETQYF	TGTGCCAGCAGCCCCCGGACTAGCGGGAATGGCGAGACCCAGTACTTC